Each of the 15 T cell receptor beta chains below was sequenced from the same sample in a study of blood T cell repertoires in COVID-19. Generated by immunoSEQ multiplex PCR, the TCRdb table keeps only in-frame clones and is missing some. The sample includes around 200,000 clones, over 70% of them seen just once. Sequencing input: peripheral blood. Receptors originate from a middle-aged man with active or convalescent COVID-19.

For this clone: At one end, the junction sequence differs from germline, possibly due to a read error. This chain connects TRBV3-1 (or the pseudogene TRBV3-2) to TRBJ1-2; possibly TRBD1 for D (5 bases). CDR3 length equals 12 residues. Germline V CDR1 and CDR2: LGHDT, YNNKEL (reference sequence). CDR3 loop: CASSQAGTDSCF. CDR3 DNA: TGTGCCAGCAGCCAAGCCGGGACTGATAGTTGCTTC.

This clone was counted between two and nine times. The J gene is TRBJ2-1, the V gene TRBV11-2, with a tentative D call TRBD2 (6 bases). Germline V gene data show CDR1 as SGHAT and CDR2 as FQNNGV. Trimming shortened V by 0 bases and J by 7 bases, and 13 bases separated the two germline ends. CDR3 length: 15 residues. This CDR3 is CASSLDREESNEQFF. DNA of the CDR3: TGTGCCAGCAGCTTAGACAGGGAGGAATCGAATGAGCAGTTCTTC.

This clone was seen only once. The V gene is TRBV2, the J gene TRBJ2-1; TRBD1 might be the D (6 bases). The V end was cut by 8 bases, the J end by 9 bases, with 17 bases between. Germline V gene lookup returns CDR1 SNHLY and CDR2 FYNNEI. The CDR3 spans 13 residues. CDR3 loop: CASGLTGGIEQFF. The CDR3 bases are TGTGCCAGCGGCTTGACAGGAGGAATTGAGCAGTTCTTC.

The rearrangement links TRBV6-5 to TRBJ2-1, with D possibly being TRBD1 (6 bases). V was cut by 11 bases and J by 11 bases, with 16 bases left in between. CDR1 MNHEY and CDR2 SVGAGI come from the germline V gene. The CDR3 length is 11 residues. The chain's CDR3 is CAGTPGTQQFF. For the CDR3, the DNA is TGTGCCGGCACACCCGGGACACAGCAGTTCTTC.

The CDR3 is CASSPQTGLDGYTF. Here the CDR3 DNA reads TGTGCCAGCAGCCCGCAGACAGGGCTAGATGGCTACACCTTC. The J gene is TRBJ1-2, the V gene TRBV9, with 7 bases identical to TRBD1. Trimming removed 4 bases from V and 6 bases from J; junction bases left unmatched: 9. CDR3 size: 14 residues. Germline assignment: CDR1 SGDLS and CDR2 YYNGEE.

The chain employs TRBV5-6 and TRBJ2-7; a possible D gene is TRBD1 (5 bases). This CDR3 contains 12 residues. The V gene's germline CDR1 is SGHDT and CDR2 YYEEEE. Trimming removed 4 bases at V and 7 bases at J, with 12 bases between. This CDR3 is CASSQGRWEQYF. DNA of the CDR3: TGTGCCAGCAGCCAGGGCCGGTGGGAGCAGTACTTC.

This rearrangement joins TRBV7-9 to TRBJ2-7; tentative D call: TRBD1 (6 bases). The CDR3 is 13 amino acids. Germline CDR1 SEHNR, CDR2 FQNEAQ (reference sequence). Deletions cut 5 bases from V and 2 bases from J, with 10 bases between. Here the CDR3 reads CASSPGTPYEQYF. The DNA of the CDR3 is TGTGCCAGCAGCCCCGGGACACCCTACGAGCAGTACTTC. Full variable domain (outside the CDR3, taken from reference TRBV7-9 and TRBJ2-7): DTGVSQNPRHKITKRGQNVTFRCDPISEHNRLYWYRQTLGQGPEFLTYFQNEAQLEKSRLLSDRFSAERPKGSFSTLEIQRTEQGDSAMYLCASSPGTPYEQYFGPGTRLTVT.

The CDR3 loop reads CATSRGGSYGYTF. CDR3 DNA: TGTGCCACCAGCAGAGGGGGCAGCTATGGCTACACCTTC. This chain links TRBV15 with TRBJ1-2, with TRBD1 as a possible D gene (5 bases). Trimming stripped 1 base from V and 4 bases from J, with 7 bases between. From germline, CDR1 is LNHNV and CDR2 YYDKDF (reference sequence). CDR3 length: 13 amino acids.

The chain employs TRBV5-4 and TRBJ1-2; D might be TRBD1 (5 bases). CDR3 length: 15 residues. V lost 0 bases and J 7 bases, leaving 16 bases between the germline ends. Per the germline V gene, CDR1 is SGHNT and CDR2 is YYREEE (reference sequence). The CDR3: CASSLAGGFVFGYTF. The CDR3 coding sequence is TGTGCCAGCAGCTTGGCCGGGGGGTTCGTTTTTGGCTACACCTTC.

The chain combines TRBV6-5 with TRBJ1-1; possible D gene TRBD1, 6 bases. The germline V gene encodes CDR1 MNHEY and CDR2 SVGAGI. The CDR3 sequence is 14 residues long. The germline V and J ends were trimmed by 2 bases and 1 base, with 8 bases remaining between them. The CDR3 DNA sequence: TGTGCCAGCAGTTACGGGGGCGGGAACACTGAAGCTTTCTTT. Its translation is CASSYGGGNTEAFF.

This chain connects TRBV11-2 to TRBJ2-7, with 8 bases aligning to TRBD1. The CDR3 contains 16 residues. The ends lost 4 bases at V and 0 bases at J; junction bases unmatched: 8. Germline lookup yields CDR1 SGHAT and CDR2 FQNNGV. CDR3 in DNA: TGTGCCAGCAGCTCTACGTGGACAGGGAGCTCCTACGAGCAGTACTTC. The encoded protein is CASSSTWTGSSYEQYF.

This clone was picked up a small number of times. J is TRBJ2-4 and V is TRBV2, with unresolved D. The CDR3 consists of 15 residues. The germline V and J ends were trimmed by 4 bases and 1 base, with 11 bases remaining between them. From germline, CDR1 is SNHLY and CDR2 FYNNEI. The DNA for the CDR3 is TGTGCCAGCAGTGGGCGCGGCCCGGCCAAAAACATTCAGTACTTC. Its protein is CASSGRGPAKNIQYF.

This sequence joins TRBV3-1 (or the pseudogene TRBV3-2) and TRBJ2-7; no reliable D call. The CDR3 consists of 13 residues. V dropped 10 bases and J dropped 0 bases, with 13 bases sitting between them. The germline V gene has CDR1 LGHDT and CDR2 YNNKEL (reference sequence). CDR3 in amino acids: CATSSSDSYEQYF. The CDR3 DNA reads TGTGCCACCTCCTCCAGCGACTCCTACGAGCAGTACTTC.

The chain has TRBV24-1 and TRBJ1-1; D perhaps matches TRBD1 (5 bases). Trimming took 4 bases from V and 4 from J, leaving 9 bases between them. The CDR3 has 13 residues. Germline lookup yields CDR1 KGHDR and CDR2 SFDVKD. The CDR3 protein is CATSEPGITEAFF. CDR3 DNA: TGTGCCACCAGTGAACCAGGGATCACTGAAGCTTTCTTT.

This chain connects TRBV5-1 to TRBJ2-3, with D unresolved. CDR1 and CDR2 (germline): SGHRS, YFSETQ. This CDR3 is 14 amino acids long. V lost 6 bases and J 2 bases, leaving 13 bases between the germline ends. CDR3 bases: TGCGCCAGCAAAACGGATGCGGCCACAGATACGCAGTATTTT. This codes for CASKTDAATDTQYF.